The rows below give T cell receptor beta chains drawn from one sample of a study of shared clonotypes between healthy human individuals. This table comes from immunoSEQ multiplex PCR, and its TCRdb copy is limited to in-frame clones, with some not included. Among around 88,000 clones listed, 65% to 70% were seen once. Sequenced input: memory CD8+ T cells sorted from blood. Receptor source: a man younger than 45 in good health. The CDR3 runs from the conserved cysteine through the conserved F or W. The D gene is left open where the match is weak. Size values are once, few and many counts, or a class for expanded clones, and some rows have none.

d_gene	j_gene	abundance	v_gene	CDR3nt	CDR3aa
TRBD2	TRBJ2-3	NA	TRBV5-4	TGTGCCAGCAGCCCCGGACTAGATAGCACAGATACGCAGTATTTT	CASSPGLDSTDTQYF
TRBD1	TRBJ1-5	many	TRBV19	TGTGCCAGTAGTATGCTGGACAGGGAGGCTCAGCCCCAGCATTTT	CASSMLDREAQPQHF
TRBD1	TRBJ2-7	NA	TRBV27	TGTGCCAGCAGCTCACACGGACAGGGGTACGAGCAGTACTTC	CASSSHGQGYEQYF
NA	TRBJ2-5	NA	TRBV7-9	TGTGCCAGCAGCGGTTTGGAGACCCAGTACTTC	CASSGLETQYF
NA	TRBJ2-7	NA	TRBV9	TGTGCCAGCAGCGTAGAAACAGGCTACGAGCAGTACTTC	CASSVETGYEQYF
NA	TRBJ2-3	NA	TRBV5-6	TGTGCCAGCAGCTTTCCAGGGTCAGATACGCAGTATTTT	CASSFPGSDTQYF
TRBD1	TRBJ2-4	NA	TRBV7-9	TGTGCCAGCAGCTTCACAGGGGATAGCATTCAGTACTTC	CASSFTGDSIQYF
NA	TRBJ1-2	NA	TRBV9	TGTGCCAGCAGCGGAAAGGCCGACCGGACAGAACCTACTAACTATGGCTACACCTTC	CASSGKADRTEPTNYGYTF
TRBD2	TRBJ2-7	NA	TRBV28	TGTGCCAGCAGTCCTGAAACCTCCCGGGAGGGCCATGGGGAGCAGTACTTC	CASSPETSREGHGEQYF
NA	TRBJ2-1	NA	TRBV25-1	TGTGCCAGCAGTGAGAGGACGGGAGTCCCGGCCAATGAGCAGTTCTTC	CASSERTGVPANEQFF
NA	TRBJ2-7	NA	TRBV25-1	TGTGCCAGCAGTGAAGGTGCGGACTACGAGCAGTACTTC	CASSEGADYEQYF
NA	TRBJ2-5	NA	TRBV29-1	TGCAGCGTTGAAGATCCTAGGCAAGAGACCCAGTACTTC	CSVEDPRQETQYF
NA	TRBJ1-1	NA	TRBV25-1	TGTGCCAGCAGTGAGTTTGGGCTTGTGACTGAAGCTTTCTTT	CASSEFGLVTEAFF
NA	TRBJ1-1	few	TRBV5-6	TGTGCCAGCAGCTTGAATGTCTTGTGGGCTGAAGCTTTCTTT	CASSLNVLWAEAFF
TRBD1	TRBJ2-7	NA	TRBV5-6	TGTGCCAGCAGCTTTAGGGGGACAGGGGTCTACGAGCAGTACTTC	CASSFRGTGVYEQYF
NA	TRBJ1-3	NA	TRBV29-1	TGCAGCGTCCTTATGGGGGGTAGTGGAAACACCATATATTTT	CSVLMGGSGNTIYF
TRBD1	TRBJ2-7	NA	TRBV5-1	TGCGCCAGCAGCTTTATCGACAGGGGGTCCTACGAGCAGTACTTC	CASSFIDRGSYEQYF
NA	TRBJ2-1	few	TRBV7-9	TGTGCCAGCATAATCGCGCGGGCAGGCGGGAATGAGCAGTTCTTC	CASIIARAGGNEQFF
TRBD2	TRBJ2-1	NA	TRBV19	TGTGCCAGTAGTATGTCCCCCTCTAGCGGAGCATACAATGAGCAGTTCTTC	CASSMSPSSGAYNEQFF
NA	TRBJ2-2	NA	TRBV2	TGTGCCAGCAGCGAAGGGGGGAGAAGAGGCACCGGGGAGCTGTTTTTT	CASSEGGRRGTGELFF
NA	TRBJ2-7	few	TRBV28	TGTGCCAGCAGTCTAACCATCTACGAGCAGTACTTC	CASSLTIYEQYF
NA	TRBJ2-7	NA	TRBV29-1	TGCAGCGTTGAGGGGGCAGGGTACGAGCAGTACTTC	CSVEGAGYEQYF
NA	TRBJ1-2	NA	TRBV6-4	TGTGCCAGCAGTGGCGTAGGACCGACCTCAGATGGCTACACCTTC	CASSGVGPTSDGYTF
NA	TRBJ1-2	NA	TRBV11-2	TGTGCCAGCAGCCAGGGGACCAACTATGGCTACACCTTC	CASSQGTNYGYTF
NA	TRBJ2-1	NA	TRBV11-1	TGTGCCAGCAGCCCCTTAGGCAGGTTCATGTACAATGAGCAGTTCTTC	CASSPLGRFMYNEQFF
NA	TRBJ1-1	few	TRBV4-1	TGCGCCAGCAGCCAAGAAGCCGGTGGCAGCTACACTGAAGCTTTCTTT	CASSQEAGGSYTEAFF
TRBD2	TRBJ2-7	NA	TRBV4-3	TGCGCCAGCAGCCAAGTCCGACTAGCCCACGAGCAGTACTTC	CASSQVRLAHEQYF
NA	TRBJ2-1	NA	TRBV4-3	TGCGCCAGCAGCCAAGGGCTCAATGAGCAGTTCTTC	CASSQGLNEQFF
NA	TRBJ1-1	NA	TRBV27	TGTGCCAGCAGTCCCTGGACAGAGAACCGGAACACTGAAGCTTTCTTT	CASSPWTENRNTEAFF
NA	TRBJ2-2	NA	TRBV5-1	TGCGCCAGCAGCTTGGCAGACACCGGGGAGCTGTTTTTT	CASSLADTGELFF
TRBD1	TRBJ1-1	NA	TRBV7-9	TGTGCCAGCAGTTTCAACCCGGACAGGGACACTGAAGCTTTCTTT	CASSFNPDRDTEAFF
NA	TRBJ2-4	NA	TRBV11-2	TGTGCCAGCAGCTTCGTGCAGGGCAAAAAAAACATTCAGTACTTC	CASSFVQGKKNIQYF
NA	TRBJ2-3	NA	TRBV4-2	TGTGCCAGCAGCCTGTGGAGCACAGATACGCAGTATTTT	CASSLWSTDTQYF
NA	TRBJ2-1	NA	TRBV20-1	TGCAGTGCTGGGGGACTTACAAAACAGTTCTTC	CSAGGLTKQFF
NA	TRBJ1-2	NA	TRBV5-6	TGTGCCAGCAGCTTGGAAAGTGGTGGAAGTAACTATGGCTACACCTTC	CASSLESGGSNYGYTF
TRBD2	TRBJ2-1	NA	TRBV7-8	TGTGCCAGCAGCTTGAGCGGGAGTGGGGATGAGCAGTTCTTC	CASSLSGSGDEQFF
TRBD1	TRBJ2-7	NA	TRBV2	TGTGCCAGCAGTGACGTGGCCAGGGGGCAATACGAGCAGTACTTC	CASSDVARGQYEQYF
TRBD1	TRBJ2-5	NA	TRBV18	TGTGCCAGCTCACCACGGACAGGGGAAAAGGAGACCCAGTACTTC	CASSPRTGEKETQYF
NA	TRBJ2-3	NA	TRBV9	TGTGCCAGCAGCGTAGGTGAGGAAGATACGCAGTATTTT	CASSVGEEDTQYF
TRBD1	TRBJ1-3	NA	TRBV18	TGTGCCAGCTCACCACGACAGGGGACCGGAAACACCATATATTTT	CASSPRQGTGNTIYF
NA	TRBJ1-4	NA	TRBV18	TGTGCCAGCTCTATCGACGTAATTGCAACTAATGAAAAACTGTTTTTT	CASSIDVIATNEKLFF
NA	TRBJ1-4	few	TRBV2	TGTGCCAGCAGTGAGCGTTTGGACGAAAAACTGTTTTTT	CASSERLDEKLFF
NA	TRBJ2-7	NA	TRBV2	TGTGCCAGCAGTGTCGGATACAACTACGAGCAGTACTTC	CASSVGYNYEQYF
TRBD1	TRBJ2-7	NA	TRBV13	TGTGCCAGCAGCTCAACCGAGGGACAGCCTAACGAGCAGTACTTC	CASSSTEGQPNEQYF
NA	TRBJ1-2	NA	TRBV11-2	TGTGCCAGCAGCCCCATGATGAGTTCGGCTAACTATGGCTACACCTTC	CASSPMMSSANYGYTF
TRBD1	TRBJ2-1	few	TRBV9	TGTGCCAGCAGCCACAGGGGAGCCTACAATGAGCAGTTCTTC	CASSHRGAYNEQFF
NA	TRBJ2-7	NA	TRBV19	TGTGCCAGTAGTATAGTGGGGGTCTCGGATGAGCAGTACTTC	CASSIVGVSDEQYF
TRBD1	TRBJ2-1	NA	TRBV7-2	TGTGCCAGCAGCTCCTCAGGGGGCGTTATTTATAATGAGCAGTTCTTC	CASSSSGGVIYNEQFF
NA	TRBJ1-1	NA	TRBV29-1	TGCAGCGTTGGGCACTTAAACACTGAAGCTTTCTTT	CSVGHLNTEAFF
NA	TRBJ1-5	NA	TRBV7-2	TGTGCCAGCAGCATTGACAGCGGTAGCAATCAGCCCCAGCATTTT	CASSIDSGSNQPQHF
TRBD2	TRBJ2-3	NA	TRBV11-2	TGTGCCAGCCACCGGGGGGGTCCCACAGATACGCAGTATTTT	CASHRGGPTDTQYF
NA	TRBJ1-1	NA	TRBV30	TGTGCCTGGACTTCAGGGACGGGCACTGAAGCTTTCTTT	CAWTSGTGTEAFF